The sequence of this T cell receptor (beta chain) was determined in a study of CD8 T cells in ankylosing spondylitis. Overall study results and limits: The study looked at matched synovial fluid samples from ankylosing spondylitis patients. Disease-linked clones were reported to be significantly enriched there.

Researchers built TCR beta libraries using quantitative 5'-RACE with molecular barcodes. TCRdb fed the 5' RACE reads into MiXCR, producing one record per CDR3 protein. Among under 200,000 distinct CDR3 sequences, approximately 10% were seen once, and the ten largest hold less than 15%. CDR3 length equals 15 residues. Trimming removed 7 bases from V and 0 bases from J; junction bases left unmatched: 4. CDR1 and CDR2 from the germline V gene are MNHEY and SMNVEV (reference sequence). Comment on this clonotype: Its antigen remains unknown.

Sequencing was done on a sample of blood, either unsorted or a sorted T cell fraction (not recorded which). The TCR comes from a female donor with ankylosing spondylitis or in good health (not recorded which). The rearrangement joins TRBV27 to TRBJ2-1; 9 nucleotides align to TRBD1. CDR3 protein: CASKGTGSSYNEQFF. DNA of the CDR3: TGTGCCAGCAAAGGGACAGGGAGCTCCTACAATGAGCAGTTCTTC.